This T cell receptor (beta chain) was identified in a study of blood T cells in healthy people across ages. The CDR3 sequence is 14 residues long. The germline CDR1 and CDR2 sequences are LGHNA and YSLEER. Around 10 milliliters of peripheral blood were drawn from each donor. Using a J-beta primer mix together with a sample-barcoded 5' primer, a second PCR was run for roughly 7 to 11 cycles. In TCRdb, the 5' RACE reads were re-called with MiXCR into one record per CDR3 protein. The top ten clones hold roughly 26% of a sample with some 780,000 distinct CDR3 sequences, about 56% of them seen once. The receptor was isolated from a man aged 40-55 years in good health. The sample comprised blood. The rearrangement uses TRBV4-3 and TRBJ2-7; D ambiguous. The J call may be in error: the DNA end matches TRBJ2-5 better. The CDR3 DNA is TGCGCCAGCAGCCCAGTGGCATTCAAAGAGACCCAGTACTTC. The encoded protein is CASSPVAFKETQYF.